The clone carrying this T cell receptor (beta chain) was picked up a small number of times. What it binds is unknown. PCR used 60 Vbeta primers and 13 Jbeta primers. Clones were read by immunoSEQ multiplex PCR, and TCRdb kept only the in-frame ones, dropping some. The sample lists some 180,000 clones, under 9.5% seen once, with over 1% in the top ten. Germline V lookup: CDR1 SQVTM, CDR2 ANQGSEA. Trimming shortened V by 5 bases and J by 7 bases, and 23 bases separated the two germline ends. CDR3 length: 15 amino acids. This sample stems from a study of cytomegalovirus exposure and HLA in healthy donors. General observations from the study: An assumption of roughly uniform sequencing depth across donors underlay the presence/absence analyses.

The TCR was taken from a woman aged 25 to 39 in good health and CMV-seropositive. The J gene is TRBJ1-1, the V gene TRBV29-1, with a weak D call TRBD1 (6 bases). Sequenced sample: PBMCs. The CDR3 reads CSVSGGGWVLSEAFF. The CDR3 DNA is TGCAGCGTTAGTGGGGGGGGCTGGGTCCTGAGTGAAGCTTTCTTT. The full variable domain, completed using reference TRBV29-1 and TRBJ1-1, is SAVISQKPSRDICQRGTSLTIQCQVDSQVTMMFWYRQQPGQSLTLIATANQGSEATYESGFVIDKFPISRPNLTFSTLTVSNMSPEDSSIYLCSVSGGGWVLSEAFFGQGTRLTVV.